These T cell receptor beta chains were read from a single sample in a study of early T cells in non-severe SARS-CoV-2 infection. TCRdb reprocessed the 5' RACE reads via MiXCR and lists one record per CDR3 protein. The sample records approximately 99,000 distinct CDR3 sequences, 12% being singletons. Source material: whole blood. These TCRs come from an adult who was a healthcare worker with PCR-confirmed SARS-CoV-2 infection or an uninfected control (not recorded which). CDR3s include the opening cysteine and the closing phenylalanine or tryptophan. The D gene is left open where the match is weak.

D gene,J gene,V gene,CDR3 protein
-,TRBJ2-1,TRBV6-5,CASRGLAVTYNEQFF
-,TRBJ1-5,TRBV19,CASSPPSEPQHF
-,TRBJ2-2,TRBV20-1,CSARAGAEGGELFF
-,TRBJ2-4,TRBV29-1,CSVPGSYF
-,TRBJ2-2,TRBV27,CASSWREWSGELFF
TRBD1,TRBJ2-3,TRBV10-2,CASSERGGAKDTQYF
TRBD2,TRBJ2-1,TRBV3-1,CASSLDGTSGYNEQFF
-,TRBJ1-1,TRBV20-1,CSVPDRTNTEAFF
-,TRBJ2-2,TRBV5-6,CASSFGWVADTGELFF
-,TRBJ2-1,TRBV27,CASSLGREQFF
TRBD2,TRBJ2-7,TRBV10-3,CAIRGLAGDEQYF
-,TRBJ1-5,TRBV27,CARPAGQPQHF
TRBD1,TRBJ2-3,TRBV29-1,CSVERQGGTDTQYF
-,TRBJ2-1,TRBV7-9,CASSFPDGVGNEQFF
TRBD1,TRBJ2-3,TRBV27,CASSYGQDSTDTQYF
TRBD1,TRBJ1-2,TRBV6-5,CASTGTGGIDGYTF
TRBD1,TRBJ1-6,TRBV10-3,CAISETGLGQGARRSPLHF
-,TRBJ1-6,TRBV6-6,CASSPDYGISPLHF
TRBD1,TRBJ1-3,TRBV15,CATSRDARTGPSGNTIYF
TRBD1,TRBJ1-5,TRBV12-3/TRBV12-4,CASSFVGTGGPSNQPQHF
-,TRBJ2-5,TRBV28,CASSRADYQETQYF
TRBD1,TRBJ2-7,TRBV9,CASSAGQGEGYEQYF
-,TRBJ2-1,TRBV11-3,CASSVRRGPKGDEQFF
-,TRBJ2-5,TRBV12-3/TRBV12-4,CASSLQRGKETQYF
-,TRBJ2-1,TRBV12-3/TRBV12-4,CASIPGARKKNEQFF
-,TRBJ1-5,TRBV19,CASSISGGRQPQHF
TRBD1,TRBJ1-1,TRBV12-3/TRBV12-4,CASSLRGRSTEAFF